The 18 T cell receptor beta chains in this list originate from one sample, sequenced in a study of T cell repertoires in cytomegalovirus infection. The antigens these receptors bind are not known. TCRdb analysed the reads with MiXCR anew, one entry per CDR3 protein. The sample consists of 200,000 or so distinct CDR3 sequences, approximately 40% of them appearing once. This sample comprised CD8+ T cells from cultured PBMCs, obtained from culture after CMV antigen stimulation. The receptors were gathered from a human donor in good health (CMV status not recorded). Some clones in this sample may be carry-over from other donors' samples.

Points on this clonotype: One end of the junction is discordant with germline, which a read error may explain. V gene TRBV27 combines with J gene TRBJ2-1; D unclear. The CDR3 contains 14 residues. Germline lookup yields CDR1 MNHEY and CDR2 SMNVEV (reference sequence). Here the CDR3 DNA reads TGTGCCAGCAGGCCTACGGAGAATTACAATGGGCAGTTCTTC. Translation: CASRPTENYNGQFF.

This chain uses TRBV28 with TRBJ2-6, with D perhaps TRBD1 or TRBD2 (5 bases each). Trimming removed 5 bases from V and 0 bases from J, with 20 bases in between. The CDR3 has 19 residues. Germline CDR1 reads MDHEN; CDR2 reads SYDVKM. The CDR3 reads CASSARRGGLNSGANVLTF. As DNA, the CDR3 is TGTGCCAGCAGTGCGCGCCGGGGCGGGTTAAACTCTGGGGCCAACGTCCTGACTTTC.

V gene TRBV12-3 or TRBV12-4 combines with J gene TRBJ2-7; 9 nucleotides align to TRBD2. With 6 bases clipped from V and 6 bases from J, the junction kept 15 bases outside the gene matches. The length of the CDR3 is 16 residues. The CDR3 protein is CASSLNPAGGPGEQYF. In DNA form, the CDR3 reads TGTGCCAGCAGCCTCAACCCGGCGGGAGGGCCGGGCGAGCAGTACTTC.

The chain links TRBV20-1 to TRBJ2-1; 7 positions agree with TRBD2. The J segment lost 1 base and the V segment lost 2 bases, leaving 11 bases of the junction unmatched. CDR3 size: 17 residues. Germline V lookup: CDR1 DFQATT, CDR2 SNEGSKA (reference sequence). The chain's CDR3 is CSARSLAALSSYNEQFF. In DNA, the CDR3 is TGCAGTGCTAGATCTCTAGCGGCGTTAAGTTCCTACAATGAGCAGTTCTTC.

The V and J genes are TRBV4-2 and TRBJ1-4; 11 nucleotides line up with TRBD1. Germline CDR1 reads LGHNA; CDR2 reads YNFKEQ. The CDR3 is 16 amino acids. The V gene end was trimmed by 7 bases and the J gene end by 4 bases; junction bases not matched to a gene: 8. The CDR3 region has the DNA TGTGCCAGCACCGACGCCGGGACAGGGGGTAATGAAAAACTGTTTTTT. This codes for CASTDAGTGGNEKLFF.

This clonotype came up a few times. J is TRBJ2-3 and V is TRBV11-2; 7 bases are shared with TRBD2. The V gene end was trimmed by 4 bases and the J gene end by 4 bases; junction bases not matched to a gene: 8. Germline V gives CDR1 SGHAT, CDR2 FQNNGV. CDR3 length: 15 amino acids. For the CDR3, the DNA is TGTGCCAGCAGCTCCCCTTGGGCGGGGGCAGATACGCAGTATTTT. Protein: CASSSPWAGADTQYF.

This clonotype was detected a few times. V and J are TRBV7-6 and TRBJ2-7, with D hard to call. Trimming shortened V by 5 bases and J by 5 bases, and 16 bases separated the two germline ends. Germline CDR1 is SGHVS and CDR2 is FNYEAQ. CDR3 length: 14 amino acids. CDR3 bases: TGTGCCAGCAGCCCACGGACCGGGTGGGACGAGCAGTACTTC. The encoded protein is CASSPRTGWDEQYF.

This clonotype has just a few counts. CDR3 in amino acids: CASSLSIGNTEAFF. CDR3 nucleotides: TGTGCCAGCAGTTTATCGATCGGGAACACTGAAGCTTTCTTT. This sequence joins TRBV27 and TRBJ1-1, with unresolved D. The CDR3 has 14 amino acids. Germline assignment: CDR1 MNHEY and CDR2 SMNVEV (reference sequence). The V end was cut by 0 bases, the J end by 1 base, with 6 bases between.

The rearrangement uses TRBV19 and TRBJ2-3; D may be TRBD2 (6 bases). From germline, CDR1 is LNHDA and CDR2 SQIVND (reference sequence). V was trimmed by 5 bases and J by 4 bases, leaving 19 bases between them. The CDR3 length is 16 residues. This CDR3 is CASSLRGAAGPDTQYF. The CDR3 DNA is TGTGCCAGTAGTCTACGGGGCGCAGCGGGCCCAGATACGCAGTATTTT.

This clonotype came up a few times. V is TRBV12-3 or TRBV12-4 and J is TRBJ1-5; D uncertain. This CDR3 spans 14 amino acids. Between the trimmed V and J ends, which lost 3 bases and 8 bases, there was a span of 14 bases. The CDR3 reads CASSFSGRVKPQHF. The CDR3 DNA reads TGTGCCAGCAGTTTTTCTGGGAGGGTAAAGCCCCAGCATTTT.

A few counts support this clonotype. The V gene is TRBV11-2, the J gene TRBJ2-4; D gene unclear. The V and J ends lost 0 bases and 8 bases respectively, with 5 bases between them. This CDR3 has 12 residues. Germline CDR1 SGHAT, CDR2 FQNNGV. The CDR3 protein is CASSLESHIQYF. The CDR3 coding sequence is TGTGCCAGCAGCTTAGAGTCGCACATTCAGTACTTC.

This rearrangement joins TRBV25-1 to TRBJ2-5, with no clear D. Trimming took 8 bases from V and 4 from J, leaving 14 bases between them. The CDR3 consists of 13 residues. Germline CDR1 reads MGHDK; CDR2 reads SYGVNS. CDR3 bases: TGTGCCAGCGACCAAACTCCCCTAGAGACCCAGTACTTC. Translation: CASDQTPLETQYF.

The CDR3 region has the DNA TGTGCCAGCAGTAACCCCTCAGATACGCAGTATTTT. Amino acids: CASSNPSDTQYF. This rearrangement joins TRBV27 to TRBJ2-3; D unresolved. Germline CDR1 reads MNHEY; CDR2 reads SMNVEV (reference sequence). V lost 5 bases and J 4 bases, leaving 7 bases between the germline ends. The CDR3 has 12 residues.

This clonotype was observed a handful of times. The chain employs TRBV7-6 and TRBJ1-1, with D perhaps TRBD1 (6 bases). Germline assignment: CDR1 SGHVS and CDR2 FNYEAQ. Trimming pared 5 bases from V and 5 bases from J, leaving 18 bases between. The CDR3 has 15 residues. CDR3 protein: CASSPLTGLGTEAFF. The CDR3 DNA reads TGTGCCAGCAGCCCGTTAACAGGGCTCGGAACTGAAGCTTTCTTT.

The rearrangement uses TRBV29-1 and TRBJ2-2; either TRBD1 or TRBD2 may supply D (5 bases each). Germline lookup yields CDR1 SQVTM and CDR2 ANQGSEA. The CDR3 is made up of 12 amino acids. V shed 7 bases and J shed 4 bases, with 10 bases lying between them. The CDR3 region is CSARDLTGELFF. DNA of the CDR3: TGCAGCGCCCGGGACCTCACCGGGGAGCTGTTTTTT.

The chain employs TRBV6-5 and TRBJ2-3, with D tentatively TRBD1 or TRBD2 (7 bases each). Trimming shortened V by 0 bases and J by 4 bases, and 11 bases separated the two germline ends. CDR1 is MNHEY and CDR2 is SVGAGI in the germline V gene. The CDR3 consists of 15 residues. The CDR3 DNA sequence: TGTGCCAGCAGTTACTCGGGAGGGGGCGCAGATACGCAGTATTTT. Translating gives CASSYSGGGADTQYF.

There are a few counts of this clonotype. The chain uses TRBV28 and TRBJ2-7; 15 nucleotides line up with TRBD2. The junction had 3 bases not matched to a gene; V was cut back by 6 bases and J by 6 bases. The length of the CDR3 is 14 residues. Germline V CDR1 and CDR2: MDHEN, SYDVKM. CDR3 protein: CASRGLAGGPEQYF. DNA of the CDR3: TGTGCCAGCAGAGGACTAGCGGGAGGGCCCGAGCAGTACTTC.

This clonotype was observed a few times. The rearrangement joins TRBV7-2 to TRBJ2-3; no definite D call. The germline CDR1 and CDR2 sequences are SGHTA and FQGNSA. This CDR3 spans 14 amino acids. V lost 2 bases and J lost 7, with 13 bases in between. The CDR3 sequence is CASSLIPIRNTQYF. The CDR3 nucleotides read TGTGCCAGCAGCTTAATACCGATCCGCAATACGCAGTATTTT.